A single sample is the source of the 21 T cell receptor beta chains below, sequenced in a study of cytomegalovirus exposure and HLA in healthy donors. With 60 Vbeta and 13 Jbeta primers, the PCR was carried out. Sequencing used immunoSEQ multiplex PCR; TCRdb keeps in-frame clones, though not all of them. The table has about 160,000 clones, around four fifths seen once. The sample consisted of PBMCs. Receptors were obtained from a man aged 25-40 years in good health and CMV-seronegative.

The chain employs TRBV5-4 and TRBJ2-1; D ambiguous. V lost 3 bases and J 4 bases, leaving 17 bases between the germline ends. Looked up from germline, CDR1 is SGHNT and CDR2 is YYREEE (reference sequence). The CDR3 has 16 residues. The chain's CDR3 is CASSSPKVASYNEQFF. The CDR3 DNA reads as TGTGCCAGCAGCTCCCCGAAGGTAGCCTCGTACAATGAGCAGTTCTTC.

The CDR3 DNA follows: TGTGCCAGCAGACACGATAGCAATCAGCCCCAGCATTTT. Translated, it gives CASRHDSNQPQHF. V is TRBV11-2 and J is TRBJ1-5; D is ambiguous. Germline CDR1 is SGHAT and CDR2 is FQNNGV. V gave up 6 bases and J gave up 0 bases, with 6 bases separating them. The length of the CDR3 is 13 residues.

This clone was picked up one time. The J gene is TRBJ1-1, the V gene TRBV9; 9 bases map to TRBD1. Germline V gives CDR1 SGDLS, CDR2 YYNGEE. The CDR3 is 17 residues long. Germline trimming cut 0 bases from V and 6 bases from J; bases unmatched to any gene: 12. In nucleotides, the CDR3 is TGTGCCAGCAGCGTAGGGGTCGTGGGACAGGGTGCGGCTGAAGCTTTCTTT. Translating gives CASSVGVVGQGAAEAFF.

The chain has TRBV5-1 and TRBJ2-4; 11 bases map to TRBD2. V was pared by 4 bases and J by 5 bases, with 8 bases of the junction left unmatched. The length of the CDR3 is 16 residues. In germline, CDR1 is SGHRS, CDR2 YFSETQ. The CDR3 sequence is CASSLQLAGAQNIQYF. CDR3 nucleotides: TGCGCCAGCAGCCTTCAACTAGCGGGGGCCCAAAACATTCAGTACTTC.

V usage is TRBV19 and J usage is TRBJ1-5, with D perhaps matching TRBD1 (5 bases). Germline loops: CDR1 LNHDA, CDR2 SQIVND (reference sequence). Trimming pared 6 bases from V and 1 base from J, leaving 16 bases between. The CDR3 consists of 16 residues. CDR3 nucleotide sequence: TGTGCCAGTAGCCACGGGGGTGGCGGGAGCAATCAGCCCCAGCATTTT. The encoded protein is CASSHGGGGSNQPQHF.

J is TRBJ2-5 and V is TRBV23-1; TRBD1 matches at 7 bases. TRBV23-1 is an open reading frame, and its role is uncertain. The CDR3 covers 15 residues. V shed 5 bases, J shed 4 bases, and the junction held 10 bases outside the gene matches. In DNA, the CDR3 is TGCGCCAGCAGTAATAAGCCTTACAGGGGAGAGACCCAGTACTTC. Translating gives CASSNKPYRGETQYF.

The genes are TRBV11-2 and TRBJ2-2; 10 nucleotides align to TRBD2. Germline V gene data show CDR1 as SGHAT and CDR2 as FQNNGV. V was clipped by 1 base and J by 6 bases; unmatched bases: 11. This CDR3 region has 18 residues. DNA of the CDR3: TGTGCCAGCAGCTTAGTAGGACTAGCGGCGCAAGACGCCGGGGAGCTGTTTTTT. Its protein product is CASSLVGLAAQDAGELFF.

This chain links TRBV7-2 with TRBJ2-2, with D possibly matching TRBD2 (6 bases). Per the germline V gene, CDR1 is SGHTA and CDR2 is FQGNSA. V was cut by 7 bases and J by 5 bases, with 23 bases left in between. CDR3 length: 17 amino acids. The DNA of the CDR3 is TGTGCCAGCACCCTGGGCGGAGAGCGGGTTCGTACCGGGGAGCTGTTTTTT. Protein product: CASTLGGERVRTGELFF.

The rearrangement uses TRBV28 and TRBJ2-6; 10 bases agree with TRBD1. Trimming took 8 bases from V and 3 from J; bases not matched to a gene: 10. In germline, CDR1 is MDHEN, CDR2 SYDVKM. The CDR3 runs 17 residues. The CDR3 DNA reads as TGTGCCAGCCGCACCGGGACAGGGGTCTTTGGGGCCAACGTCCTGACTTTC. Encoded protein: CASRTGTGVFGANVLTF.

The chain is built from TRBV4-1 and TRBJ2-5, with D perhaps matching TRBD2 (5 bases). This CDR3 comprises 15 residues. V gave up 5 bases and J gave up 7 bases, with 20 bases separating them. Germline V gene lookup returns CDR1 MGHRA and CDR2 YSYEKL. The CDR3 region is CASSTSSQSRGTQYF. The CDR3 DNA sequence: TGCGCCAGCAGCACCTCTAGCCAGTCTCGCGGGACCCAGTACTTC.

The V call is TRBV9, the J call TRBJ2-3, with TRBD2 as a possible D gene (5 bases). This CDR3 is 14 amino acids long. The V gene lost 2 bases and the J gene lost 4 bases, with 11 bases spanning the gap. Germline CDR1 SGDLS, CDR2 YYNGEE. CDR3 in DNA: TGTGCCAGCAGCGTCGGGGTAGGCGCAGATACGCAGTATTTT. Translation: CASSVGVGADTQYF.

The V call is TRBV28, the J call TRBJ1-5, with D perhaps TRBD1 (6 bases). The CDR3 contains 14 residues. CDR1 is MDHEN and CDR2 is SYDVKM in the germline V gene. V lost 7 bases and J 7 bases, leaving 17 bases between the germline ends. The CDR3: CASTGGQRWQPQHF. DNA of the CDR3: TGTGCCAGCACCGGTGGACAGCGGTGGCAGCCCCAGCATTTT. The full variable domain, in which reference TRBV28 and TRBJ1-5 provide the parts outside the CDR3, is DVKVTQSSRYLVKRTGEKVFLECVQDMDHENMFWYRQDPGLGLRLIYFSYDVKMKEKGDIPEGYSVSREKKERFSLILESASTNQTSMYLCASTGGQRWQPQHFGDGTRLSIL.

V usage is TRBV1 and J usage is TRBJ2-1; TRBD1 is taken as the D call from the table, unchecked against the DNA. TRBV1 represents a pseudogene. The CDR3 extends over 13 amino acids. CDR3 DNA sequence: TGCACCAGCAGCCCACCGAGGGGGAATGAGCAGTTCTTC. This encodes CTSSPPRGNEQFF.

The rearrangement links TRBV28 to TRBJ1-6; maybe TRBD1 (5 bases). Germline values: CDR1 MDHEN, CDR2 SYDVKM. The CDR3 is made up of 15 amino acids. V shed 6 bases and J shed 9 bases, with 18 bases lying between them. The DNA for the CDR3 is TGTGCCAGCAGGGATTCGTTAGGGGCAAGTTCACCCCTCCACTTT. It codes for CASRDSLGASSPLHF.

The rearrangement uses TRBV6-5 and TRBJ1-3; possibly TRBD1 for D (6 bases). This CDR3 is 15 amino acids long. The ends were cut back, 4 bases at V and 4 bases at J, with 14 bases in the middle. Germline V lookup: CDR1 MNHEY, CDR2 SVGAGI. CDR3: CASSSTGTRGNTIYF. DNA of the CDR3: TGTGCCAGCAGTTCAACAGGGACGCGCGGAAACACCATATATTTT.

The chain carries TRBV6-1 and TRBJ2-1; TRBD1 matches 7 bases. CDR1 and CDR2 (germline): MNHNS, SASEGT. V lost 11 bases and J lost 10; bases outside the gene matches: 5. The CDR3 loop spans 10 amino acids. CDR3: CAEGAEEQFF. The CDR3 nucleotides read TGTGCCGAGGGGGCGGAAGAGCAGTTCTTC.

The chain employs TRBV6-5 and TRBJ2-5; D remains ambiguous. Trimming left V 4 bases short and J 1 base short, with 13 bases between. This CDR3 is 15 amino acids long. Germline CDR1 is MNHEY and CDR2 is SVGAGI. The CDR3 loop reads CASSSSWASQETQYF. The CDR3 DNA is TGTGCCAGCAGTTCCTCCTGGGCAAGCCAAGAGACCCAGTACTTC.

This clone was observed once. The chain recombines TRBV7-8 with TRBJ2-7, with 10 positions matching TRBD2. J gave up 3 bases and V 1 base, and 6 bases lay outside the gene matches. This CDR3 has 16 residues. Per the germline V gene, CDR1 is SGHVS and CDR2 is FQNEAQ. CDR3 sequence reads: CASSLEGTSAVYEQYF. CDR3 coding DNA: TGTGCCAGCAGCTTAGAAGGGACTAGCGCAGTCTACGAGCAGTACTTC. The full variable domain, completed using reference TRBV7-8 and TRBJ2-7, is GAGVSQSPRYKVAKRGQDVALRCDPISGHVSLFWYQQALGQGPEFLTYFQNEAQLDKSGLPSDRFFAERPEGSVSTLKIQRTQQEDSAVYLCASSLEGTSAVYEQYFGPGTRLTVT.

The rearrangement joins TRBV11-2 to TRBJ2-1, with TRBD2 as a possible D gene (5 bases). The CDR3 covers 17 residues. V lost 1 base to trimming and J lost 0 bases, with 13 bases between them. Germline V gives CDR1 SGHAT, CDR2 FQNNGV. The chain's CDR3 is CASSLARRRSSYNEQFF. The CDR3, as DNA: TGTGCCAGCAGCTTAGCCCGGCGGAGGAGCTCCTACAATGAGCAGTTCTTC. The variable domain in full, completed from reference TRBV11-2 and TRBJ2-1, reads EAGVAQSPRYKIIEKRQSVAFWCNPISGHATLYWYQQILGQGPKLLIQFQNNGVVDDSQLPKDRFSAERLKGVDSTLKIQPAKLEDSAVYLCASSLARRRSSYNEQFFGPGTRLTVL.

This clone was seen a single time. The chain recombines TRBV18 with TRBJ1-5, with D perhaps matching TRBD1 (5 bases). This CDR3 has 16 amino acids. Trimming removed 3 bases from V and 1 base from J, with 13 bases in between. Germline CDR1 reads KGHSH; CDR2 reads LQKENI. In DNA, the CDR3 is TGTGCCAGCTCACCTACGGAGGGGCTGAGCAATCAGCCCCAGCATTTT. Its translation is CASSPTEGLSNQPQHF.

This clone was seen a few times. This chain uses TRBV6-5 with TRBJ1-2; D unresolved. The CDR3 totals 13 residues. Trimming pared 0 bases from V and 3 bases from J, leaving 5 bases between. Germline CDR1 and CDR2: MNHEY and SVGAGI. In nucleotides, the CDR3 is TGTGCCAGCAGTTACTCGAGGGACTATGGCTACACCTTC. Residues: CASSYSRDYGYTF.